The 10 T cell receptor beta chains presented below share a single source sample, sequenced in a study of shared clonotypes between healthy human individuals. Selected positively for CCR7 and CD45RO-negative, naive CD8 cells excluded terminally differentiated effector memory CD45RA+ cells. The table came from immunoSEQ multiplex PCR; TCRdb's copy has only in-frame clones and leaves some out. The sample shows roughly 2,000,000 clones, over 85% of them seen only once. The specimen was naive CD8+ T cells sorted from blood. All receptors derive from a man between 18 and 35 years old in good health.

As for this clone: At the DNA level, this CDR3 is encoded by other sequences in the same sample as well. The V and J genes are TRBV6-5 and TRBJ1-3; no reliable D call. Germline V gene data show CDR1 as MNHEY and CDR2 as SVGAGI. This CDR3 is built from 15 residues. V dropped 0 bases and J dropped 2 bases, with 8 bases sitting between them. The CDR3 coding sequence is TGTGCCAGCAGTTACTCGGAGGGTCCTGGAAACACCATATATTTT. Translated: CASSYSEGPGNTIYF.

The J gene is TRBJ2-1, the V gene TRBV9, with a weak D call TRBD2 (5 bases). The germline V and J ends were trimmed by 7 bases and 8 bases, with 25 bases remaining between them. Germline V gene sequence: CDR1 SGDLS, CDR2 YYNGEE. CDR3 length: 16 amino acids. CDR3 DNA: TGTGCCAGCTCCCTTAGTGAGGGTGGGGAGTTTTATGAGCAGTTCTTC. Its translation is CASSLSEGGEFYEQFF.

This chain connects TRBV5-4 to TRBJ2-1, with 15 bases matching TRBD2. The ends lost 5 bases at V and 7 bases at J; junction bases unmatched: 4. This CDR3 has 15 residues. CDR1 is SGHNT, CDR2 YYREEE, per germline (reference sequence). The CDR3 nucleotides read TGTGCCAGCAGTTTTGGACTAGCGGGAGGGAATGAGCAGTTCTTC. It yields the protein CASSFGLAGGNEQFF.

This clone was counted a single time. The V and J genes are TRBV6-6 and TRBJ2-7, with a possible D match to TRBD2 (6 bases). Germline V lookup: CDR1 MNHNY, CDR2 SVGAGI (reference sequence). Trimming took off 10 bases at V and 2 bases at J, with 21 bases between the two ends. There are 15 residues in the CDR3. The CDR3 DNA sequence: TGTGCCACCAGACTAGATCCAGGCAGCCCCTACGAGCAGTACTTC. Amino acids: CATRLDPGSPYEQYF.

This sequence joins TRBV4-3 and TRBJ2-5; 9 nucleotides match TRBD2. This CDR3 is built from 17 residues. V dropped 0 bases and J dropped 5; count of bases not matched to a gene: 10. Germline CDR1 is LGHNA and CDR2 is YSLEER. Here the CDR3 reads CASSQEFSREGPETQYF. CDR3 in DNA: TGCGCCAGCAGCCAAGAATTTTCGCGGGAGGGCCCGGAGACCCAGTACTTC.

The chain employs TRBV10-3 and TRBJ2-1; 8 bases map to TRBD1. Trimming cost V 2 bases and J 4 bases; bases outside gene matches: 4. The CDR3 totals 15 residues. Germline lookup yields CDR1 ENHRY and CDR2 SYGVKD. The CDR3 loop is CAISEAGGKYNEQFF. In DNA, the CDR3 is TGTGCCATCAGTGAGGCAGGGGGCAAGTACAATGAGCAGTTCTTC.

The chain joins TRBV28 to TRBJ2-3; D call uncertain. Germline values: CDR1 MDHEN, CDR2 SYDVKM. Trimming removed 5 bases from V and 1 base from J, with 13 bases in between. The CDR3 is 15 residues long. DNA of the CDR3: TGTGCCAGCAGTCCATGGAGTATACGCACAGATACGCAGTATTTT. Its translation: CASSPWSIRTDTQYF.

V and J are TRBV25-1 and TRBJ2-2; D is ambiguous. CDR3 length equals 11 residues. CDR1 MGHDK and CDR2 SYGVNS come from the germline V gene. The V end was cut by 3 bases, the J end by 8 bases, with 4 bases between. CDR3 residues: CASSDLGELFF. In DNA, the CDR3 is TGTGCCAGCAGTGACTTGGGGGAGCTGTTTTTT.

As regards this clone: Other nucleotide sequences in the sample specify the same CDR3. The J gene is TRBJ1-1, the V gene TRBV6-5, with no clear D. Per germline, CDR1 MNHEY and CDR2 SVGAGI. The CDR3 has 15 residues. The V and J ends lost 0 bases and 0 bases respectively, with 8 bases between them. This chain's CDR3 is CASSYSEGMNTEAFF. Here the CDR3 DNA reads TGTGCCAGCAGTTACTCGGAGGGCATGAACACTGAAGCTTTCTTT.

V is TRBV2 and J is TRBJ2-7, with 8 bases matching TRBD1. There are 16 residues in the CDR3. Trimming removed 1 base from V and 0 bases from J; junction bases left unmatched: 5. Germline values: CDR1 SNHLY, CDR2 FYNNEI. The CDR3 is CASSEEGGQASYEQYF. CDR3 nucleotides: TGTGCCAGCAGTGAAGAAGGGGGACAGGCCTCCTACGAGCAGTACTTC.